This record concerns one T cell receptor (beta chain) sequence. Study processing details: Cell counts per sample came from amplifying reference gene primers. Here immunoSEQ multiplex PCR was the method, and the copy in TCRdb shows in-frame clones only, minus some. V and J calls and clone size are given by that table; D and trimming were obtained from the DNA. Here the sample spans just over 300,000 clones, 90% being singletons. This specimen belongs to a study of blood T cell repertoires in COVID-19. Turning to the study itself: Spain, Italy and the United States supplied samples that represented acute and convalescent COVID-19.

Trimming took 2 bases from V and 8 from J; bases not matched to a gene: 8. The CDR3 covers 14 residues. CDR1 and CDR2 (germline): MRHNA, SNTAGT. The chain couples TRBV6-4 to TRBJ1-2; 7 bases are a match to TRBD1. Sequencing used PBMCs or T cells enriched from blood (not recorded which). This TCR came from a woman in her late teens or twenties with acute COVID-19. The DNA for the CDR3 is TGTGCCAGCAGTGACCCTAAAACAGGGGTCGGCTACACCTTC. Amino acid sequence: CASSDPKTGVGYTF.